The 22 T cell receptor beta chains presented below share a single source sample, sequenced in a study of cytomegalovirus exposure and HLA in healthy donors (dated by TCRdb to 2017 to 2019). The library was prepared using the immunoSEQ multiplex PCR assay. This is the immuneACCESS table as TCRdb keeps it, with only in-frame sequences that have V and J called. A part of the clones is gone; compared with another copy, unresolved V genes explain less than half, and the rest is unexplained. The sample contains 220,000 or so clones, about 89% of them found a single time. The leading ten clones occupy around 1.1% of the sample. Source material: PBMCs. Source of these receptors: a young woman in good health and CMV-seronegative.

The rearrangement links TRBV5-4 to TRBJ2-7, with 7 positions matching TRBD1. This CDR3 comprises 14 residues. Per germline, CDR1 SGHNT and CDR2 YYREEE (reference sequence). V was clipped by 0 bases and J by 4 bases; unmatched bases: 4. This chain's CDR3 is CASSLARTGYEQYF. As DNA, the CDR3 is TGTGCCAGCAGCTTGGCCAGGACAGGTTACGAGCAGTACTTC.

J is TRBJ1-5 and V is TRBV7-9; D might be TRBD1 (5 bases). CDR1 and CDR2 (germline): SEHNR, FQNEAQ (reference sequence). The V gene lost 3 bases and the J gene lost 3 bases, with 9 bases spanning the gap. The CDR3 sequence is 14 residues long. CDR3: CASSFGGNNQPQHF. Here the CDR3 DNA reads TGTGCCAGCAGCTTTGGGGGGAACAATCAGCCCCAGCATTTT.

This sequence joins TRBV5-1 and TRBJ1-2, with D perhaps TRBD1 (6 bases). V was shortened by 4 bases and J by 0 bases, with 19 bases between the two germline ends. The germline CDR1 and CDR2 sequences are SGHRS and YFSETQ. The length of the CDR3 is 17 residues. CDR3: CASSTLGDRQANYGYTF. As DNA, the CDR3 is TGCGCCAGCAGCACTTTGGGGGATCGACAGGCTAACTATGGCTACACCTTC.

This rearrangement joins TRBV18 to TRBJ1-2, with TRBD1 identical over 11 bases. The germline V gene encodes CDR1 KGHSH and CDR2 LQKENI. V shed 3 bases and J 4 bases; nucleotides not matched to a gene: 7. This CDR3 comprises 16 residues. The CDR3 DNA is TGTGCCAGCTCACCGGGACAGGGGGGGCTCGGCTATGGCTACACCTTC. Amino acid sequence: CASSPGQGGLGYGYTF.

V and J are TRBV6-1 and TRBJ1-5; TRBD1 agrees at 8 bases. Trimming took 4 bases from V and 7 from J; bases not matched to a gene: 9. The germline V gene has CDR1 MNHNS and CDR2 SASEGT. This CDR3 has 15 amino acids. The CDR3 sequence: CASSGRTGRRQPQHF. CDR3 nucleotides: TGTGCCAGCAGTGGCCGGACAGGGCGGCGGCAGCCCCAGCATTTT.

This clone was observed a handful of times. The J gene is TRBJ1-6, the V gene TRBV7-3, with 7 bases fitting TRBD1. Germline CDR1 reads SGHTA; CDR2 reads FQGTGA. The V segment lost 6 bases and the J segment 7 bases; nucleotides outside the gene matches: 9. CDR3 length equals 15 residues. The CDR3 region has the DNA TGTGCCAGCAGTCTCAAGGGGGCGAGGAATTCACCCCTCCACTTT. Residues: CASSLKGARNSPLHF.

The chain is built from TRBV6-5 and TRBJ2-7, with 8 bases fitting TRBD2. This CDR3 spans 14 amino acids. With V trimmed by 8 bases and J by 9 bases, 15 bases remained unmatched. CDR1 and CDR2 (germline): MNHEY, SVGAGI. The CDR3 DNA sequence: TGTGCCAGCGTCCTTAGCGGGGCACAGGGCGGGCAGTACTTC. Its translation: CASVLSGAQGGQYF.

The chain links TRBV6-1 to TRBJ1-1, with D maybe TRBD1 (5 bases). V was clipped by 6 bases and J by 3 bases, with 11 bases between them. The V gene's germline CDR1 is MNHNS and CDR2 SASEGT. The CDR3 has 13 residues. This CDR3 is CASRYTGDTEAFF. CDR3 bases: TGTGCCAGCAGATATACAGGAGACACTGAAGCTTTCTTT.

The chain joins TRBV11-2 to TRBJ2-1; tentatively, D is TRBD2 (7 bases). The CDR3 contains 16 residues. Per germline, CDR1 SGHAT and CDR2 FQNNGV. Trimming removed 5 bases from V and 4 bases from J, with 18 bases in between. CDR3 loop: CASSPTGRGPYNEQFF. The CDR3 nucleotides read TGTGCCAGCAGCCCCACGGGGCGGGGGCCGTACAATGAGCAGTTCTTC.

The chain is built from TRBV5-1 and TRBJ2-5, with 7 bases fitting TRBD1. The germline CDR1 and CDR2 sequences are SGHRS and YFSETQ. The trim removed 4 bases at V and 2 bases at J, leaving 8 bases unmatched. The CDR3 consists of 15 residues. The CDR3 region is CASSDLPGGQETQYF. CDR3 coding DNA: TGCGCCAGCAGCGACTTGCCAGGGGGACAAGAGACCCAGTACTTC.

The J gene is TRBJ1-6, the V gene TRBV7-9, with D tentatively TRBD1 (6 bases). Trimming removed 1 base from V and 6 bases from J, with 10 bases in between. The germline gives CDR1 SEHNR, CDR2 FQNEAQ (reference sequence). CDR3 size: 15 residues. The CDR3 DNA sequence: TGTGCCAGCAGCTTAGAGGGAGGGGGTAATTCACCCCTCCACTTT. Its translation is CASSLEGGGNSPLHF.

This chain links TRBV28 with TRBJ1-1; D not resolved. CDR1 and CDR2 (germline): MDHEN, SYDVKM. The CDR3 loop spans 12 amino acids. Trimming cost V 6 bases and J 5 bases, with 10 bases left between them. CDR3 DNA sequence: TGTGCCAGCAGCGAGGTCCAGACTGAAGCTTTCTTT. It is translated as CASSEVQTEAFF.

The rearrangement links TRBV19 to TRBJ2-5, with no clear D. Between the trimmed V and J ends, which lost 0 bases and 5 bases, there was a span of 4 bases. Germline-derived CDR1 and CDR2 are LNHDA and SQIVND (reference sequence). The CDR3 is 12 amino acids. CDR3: CASSIDLETQYF. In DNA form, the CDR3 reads TGTGCCAGTAGTATAGATCTGGAGACCCAGTACTTC.

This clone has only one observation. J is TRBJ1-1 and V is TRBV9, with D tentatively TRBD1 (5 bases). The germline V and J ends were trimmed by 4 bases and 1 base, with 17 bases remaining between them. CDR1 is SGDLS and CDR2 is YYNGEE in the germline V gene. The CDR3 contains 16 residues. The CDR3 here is CASSSNTQESNTEAFF. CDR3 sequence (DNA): TGTGCCAGCAGCTCAAACACACAGGAATCGAACACTGAAGCTTTCTTT. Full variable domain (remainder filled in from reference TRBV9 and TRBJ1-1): DSGVTQTPKHLITATGQRVTLRCSPRSGDLSVYWYQQSLDQGLQFLIQYYNGEERAKGNILERFSAQQFPDLHSELNLSSLELGDSALYFCASSSNTQESNTEAFFGQGTRLTVV.

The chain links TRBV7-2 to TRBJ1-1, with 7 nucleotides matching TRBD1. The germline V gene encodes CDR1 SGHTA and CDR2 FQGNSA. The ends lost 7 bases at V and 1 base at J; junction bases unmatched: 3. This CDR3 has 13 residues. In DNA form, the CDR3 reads TGTGCCAGCACGGACAGGAGGAACACTGAAGCTTTCTTT. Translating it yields CASTDRRNTEAFF.

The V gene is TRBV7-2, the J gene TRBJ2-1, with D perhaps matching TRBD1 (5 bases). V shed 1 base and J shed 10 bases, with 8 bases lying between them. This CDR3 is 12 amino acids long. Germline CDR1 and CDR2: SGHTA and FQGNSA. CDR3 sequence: CASSLDRTEQFF. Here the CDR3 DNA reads TGTGCCAGCAGCTTAGATCGGACAGAGCAGTTCTTC.

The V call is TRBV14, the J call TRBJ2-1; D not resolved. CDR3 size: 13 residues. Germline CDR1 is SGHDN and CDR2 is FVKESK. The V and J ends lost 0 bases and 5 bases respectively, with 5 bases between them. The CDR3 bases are TGTGCCAGCAGCCAAGAACTCGACAATGAGCAGTTCTTC. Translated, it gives CASSQELDNEQFF.

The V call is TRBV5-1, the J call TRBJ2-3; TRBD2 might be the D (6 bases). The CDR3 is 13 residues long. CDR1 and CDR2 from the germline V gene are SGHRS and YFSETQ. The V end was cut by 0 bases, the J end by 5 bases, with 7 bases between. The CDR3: CASSLAGEDTQYF. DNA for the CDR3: TGCGCCAGCAGCTTGGCGGGGGAAGATACGCAGTATTTT.

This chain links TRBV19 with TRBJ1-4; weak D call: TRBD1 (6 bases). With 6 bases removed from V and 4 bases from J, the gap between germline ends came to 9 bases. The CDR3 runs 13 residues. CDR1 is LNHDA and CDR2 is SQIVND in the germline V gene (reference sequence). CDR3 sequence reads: CASRGQINEKLFF. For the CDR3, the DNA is TGTGCCAGTAGAGGACAGATTAATGAAAAACTGTTTTTT.

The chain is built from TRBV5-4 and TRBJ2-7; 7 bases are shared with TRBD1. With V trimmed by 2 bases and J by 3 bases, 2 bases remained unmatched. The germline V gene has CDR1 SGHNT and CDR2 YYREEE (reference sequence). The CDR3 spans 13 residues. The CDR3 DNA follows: TGTGCCAGCAGCTTAGGGACAGTCTACGAGCAGTACTTC. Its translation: CASSLGTVYEQYF.

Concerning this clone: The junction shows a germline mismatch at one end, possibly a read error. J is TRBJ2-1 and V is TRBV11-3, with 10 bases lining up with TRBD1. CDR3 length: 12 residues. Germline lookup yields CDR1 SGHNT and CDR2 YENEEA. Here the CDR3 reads CASSWGTGDIIF. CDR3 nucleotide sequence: TGTGCCAGCAGCTGGGGGACAGGGGATATCATCTTC. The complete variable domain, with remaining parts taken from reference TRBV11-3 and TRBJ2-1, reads EAGVVQSPRYKIIEKKQPVAFWCNPISGHNTLYWYLQNLGQGPELLIRYENEEAVDDSQLPKDRFSAERLKGVDSTLKIQPAELGDSAVYLCASSWGTGDIIFGPGTRLTVL.

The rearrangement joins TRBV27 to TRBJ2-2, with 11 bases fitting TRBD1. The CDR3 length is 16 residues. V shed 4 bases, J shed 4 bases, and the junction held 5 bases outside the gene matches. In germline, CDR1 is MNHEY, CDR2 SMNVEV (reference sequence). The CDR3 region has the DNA TGTGCCAGCAGTTGGGACAGGGGGACGTTCACCGGGGAGCTGTTTTTT. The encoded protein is CASSWDRGTFTGELFF.